The entry that follows covers one TCR beta chain sequence. V lost 1 base, J lost 1 base, and 10 bases lay in between. This CDR3 has 14 amino acids. Germline CDR1 reads GTSNPN; CDR2 reads SVGIG (reference sequence). The data belong to a study of T cell changes during pregnancy in multiple sclerosis. Produced via immunoSEQ multiplex PCR; TCRdb's table is partial and in-frame only. The sample consists of under 65,000 clones, over 85% of them appearing once. The TCR comes from a female donor with multiple sclerosis, enrolled in a pregnancy study. The sample here was peripheral blood, taken in the second trimester of pregnancy. The genes are TRBV30 and TRBJ1-1; the D gene is possibly TRBD1 (6 bases). CDR3 in amino acids: CAWSGGQENTEAFF. The CDR3 bases are TGTGCCTGGAGTGGGGGGCAGGAGAACACTGAAGCTTTCTTT.